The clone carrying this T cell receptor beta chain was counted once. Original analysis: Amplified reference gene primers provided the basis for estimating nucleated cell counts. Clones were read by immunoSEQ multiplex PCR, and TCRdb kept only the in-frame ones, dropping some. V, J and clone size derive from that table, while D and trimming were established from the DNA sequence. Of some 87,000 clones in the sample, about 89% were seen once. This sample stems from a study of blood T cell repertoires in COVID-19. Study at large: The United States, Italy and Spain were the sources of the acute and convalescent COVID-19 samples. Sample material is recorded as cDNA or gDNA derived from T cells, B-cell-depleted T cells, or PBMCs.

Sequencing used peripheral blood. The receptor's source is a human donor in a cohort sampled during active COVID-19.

The CDR3 coding sequence is TGCGCCAGCAGCCACCGGGACAGCGATGGAAATGAGCAGTTCTTC. Amino acid sequence: CASSHRDSDGNEQFF. The genes are TRBV4-1 and TRBJ2-1; 7 bases are a match to TRBD1. The CDR3 totals 15 residues. CDR1 MGHRA and CDR2 YSYEKL come from the germline V gene. After removal of 3 bases from V and 7 bases from J, the junction contained 9 bases not matched to a gene.